This TCR beta chain was identified in a study of cytomegalovirus exposure and HLA in healthy donors. Study conclusions and caveats: Most observed TCR sequences were rare, whereas some public TCRs were detected in many donors.

A multiplex PCR was run with 60 Vbeta primers and 13 Jbeta primers. Clones were read by immunoSEQ multiplex PCR, and TCRdb kept only the in-frame ones, dropping some. The table shows 100,000 to 150,000 clones, with approximately 80% occurring only once. In the case of this clone: Antigen unknown.

This CDR3 contains 20 residues. Germline-derived CDR1 and CDR2 are MNHNS and SASEGT. V was trimmed by 0 bases and J by 1 base, leaving 21 bases between them. V gene TRBV6-1 combines with J gene TRBJ1-4; tentative D call: TRBD1 (5 bases). Sequencing was carried out using PBMCs. This sequence was found in a man in his fifties or sixties in good health and CMV-seronegative. The CDR3 is CASSEARGSWGGGTNEKLFF. CDR3 sequence (DNA): TGTGCCAGCAGTGAAGCCCGGGGCAGTTGGGGGGGTGGAACTAATGAAAAACTGTTTTTT.